The 17 T cell receptor beta chains reported below all come from one sample, sequenced in a study of cytomegalovirus exposure and HLA in healthy donors. The PCR ran on 60 Vbeta and 13 Jbeta primers. Method: immunoSEQ multiplex PCR; TCRdb's copy keeps in-frame clones and lacks some. The sample includes 95,000 to 150,000 clones, about 81% seen only once; the top ten take 1.1%. Sequencing was carried out using PBMCs. The source is a woman aged 25 to 39 in good health and CMV-seronegative.

The chain recombines TRBV4-3 with TRBJ1-1; the D gene is possibly TRBD1 (5 bases). Per the germline V gene, CDR1 is LGHNA and CDR2 is YSLEER. This CDR3 is 15 amino acids long. The germline V and J ends were trimmed by 0 bases and 1 base, with 9 bases remaining between them. DNA of the CDR3: TGCGCCAGCAGCCAAGATTGGGGGGGGAACACTGAAGCTTTCTTT. Translating gives CASSQDWGGNTEAFF.

The chain combines TRBV21-1 with TRBJ1-1; the D call TRBD1 from the table was never checked on the DNA. TRBV21-1 represents a pseudogene. The CDR3 is 15 residues long. Written as DNA, the CDR3 is TGTGCCAGCAGCAAGGAGAACAGGGGTTACACTGAAGCTTTCTTT. This sequence encodes CASSKENRGYTEAFF.

CDR3 amino acids: CASSLAGTSGTDTQYF. The CDR3 DNA reads TGCGCCAGCAGCCTCGCCGGGACTAGCGGCACAGATACGCAGTATTTT. J is TRBJ2-3 and V is TRBV5-1, with TRBD2 matching 10 bases. Germline V lookup: CDR1 SGHRS, CDR2 YFSETQ. With V trimmed by 4 bases and J by 1 base, 6 bases remained unmatched. This CDR3 is 16 amino acids long.

The rearrangement uses TRBV11-2 and TRBJ2-3; tentative D call: TRBD2 (6 bases). The CDR3 is made up of 16 amino acids. Trimming left V 2 bases short and J 0 bases short, with 12 bases between. Germline-derived CDR1 and CDR2 are SGHAT and FQNNGV. The DNA of the CDR3 is TGTGCCAGCAGCTTATGGGCGGGAACTAGCACAGATACGCAGTATTTT. Protein sequence: CASSLWAGTSTDTQYF.

This chain links TRBV7-9 with TRBJ2-2, with 8 nucleotides matching TRBD1. Germline trimming cut 1 base from V and 1 base from J; bases unmatched to any gene: 2. The CDR3 has 16 residues. Germline CDR1 is SEHNR and CDR2 is FQNEAQ (reference sequence). CDR3 loop: CASSLGGTGNTGELFF. The CDR3 nucleotides are TGTGCCAGCAGCTTAGGGGGGACAGGGAACACCGGGGAGCTGTTTTTT.

This clone has a handful of counts. The genes are TRBV29-1 and TRBJ1-1; 10 bases are shared with TRBD1. The trim removed 4 bases at V and 2 bases at J, leaving 7 bases unmatched. The CDR3 has 15 residues. Looked up from germline, CDR1 is SQVTM and CDR2 is ANQGSEA. CDR3 bases: TGCAGCGTTGCCGAGGACAGGGGGGCTAACACTGAAGCTTTCTTT. Protein product: CSVAEDRGANTEAFF.

In regard to this clone: At one end the junction does not follow the germline gene, possibly because of a read error. The chain couples TRBV7-7 to TRBJ2-2, with D maybe TRBD2 (5 bases). Germline values: CDR1 SSHAT, CDR2 FNYEAQ (reference sequence). The CDR3 loop spans 14 amino acids. CDR3 bases: TGTGCTAGCAGCCATAACCGGGATGGCGGGGAGCTGTTTTTT. This codes for CASSHNRDGGELFF.

This clone was picked up one time. J is TRBJ2-7 and V is TRBV6-5; 8 bases fit TRBD1. There are 15 residues in the CDR3. Germline loops: CDR1 MNHEY, CDR2 SVGAGI. V shed 2 bases, J shed 3 bases, and the junction held 6 bases outside the gene matches. Written as DNA, the CDR3 is TGTGCCAGCAGTTACGCCGGGACAGGCTACTACGAGCAGTACTTC. This translates into CASSYAGTGYYEQYF.

This CDR3 is CASSDAQGSYEQYF. CDR3 DNA sequence: TGTGCCAGCAGTGATGCGCAGGGCTCCTACGAGCAGTACTTC. This chain links TRBV6-1 with TRBJ2-7; perhaps TRBD1 as D (5 bases). The CDR3 extends over 14 amino acids. V lost 3 bases and J lost 0, with 9 bases in between. From germline, CDR1 is MNHNS and CDR2 SASEGT.

Of note for this clone: At one end the junction does not follow the germline gene, possibly because of a read error. This chain uses TRBV7-7 with TRBJ2-2; D remains ambiguous. The CDR3 is made up of 13 amino acids. Germline values: CDR1 SSHAT, CDR2 FNYEAQ (reference sequence). CDR3 protein: CASSLASSGELFF. In nucleotides, the CDR3 is TGTGCTAGCAGCTTAGCTTCATCCGGGGAGCTGTTTTTT.

V and J are TRBV18 and TRBJ1-1; D is ambiguous. CDR1 is KGHSH, CDR2 LQKENI, per germline. V lost 3 bases and J 4 bases, leaving 9 bases between the germline ends. The CDR3 contains 13 residues. The CDR3 nucleotides read TGTGCCAGCTCACCTTATTTGAGCACTGAAGCTTTCTTT. Amino acids: CASSPYLSTEAFF.

The gene calls are TRBV19 and TRBJ1-2, with 10 bases fitting TRBD1. The CDR3 spans 14 residues. V shed 7 bases, J shed 8 bases, and the junction held 10 bases outside the gene matches. The germline V gene encodes CDR1 LNHDA and CDR2 SQIVND (reference sequence). CDR3 region: CASTQSGQGGGYTF. CDR3 in DNA: TGTGCCAGTACTCAATCCGGACAGGGGGGAGGCTACACCTTC.

This clone was counted between two and nine times. The V call is TRBV7-3, the J call TRBJ2-7; D is unclear. Trimming took 2 bases from V and 6 from J, leaving 11 bases between them. The CDR3 totals 13 residues. The V gene's germline CDR1 is SGHTA and CDR2 FQGTGA. The CDR3 DNA reads as TGTGCCAGCAGCTTATATTTGCGTGGCGAGCAGTACTTC. Translated: CASSLYLRGEQYF.

The V call is TRBV5-6, the J call TRBJ1-2; 11 bases fit TRBD1. CDR1 and CDR2 from the germline V gene are SGHDT and YYEEEE. J gave up 1 base and V 0 bases, and 5 bases lay outside the gene matches. The CDR3 runs 17 residues. The CDR3, as DNA: TGTGCCAGCAGCTTGGAATTGGACAGGGGGCGTAACTATGGCTACACCTTC. It is translated as CASSLELDRGRNYGYTF.

The count of this clone is one. The J gene is TRBJ1-3, the V gene TRBV19; D is undetermined. V was clipped by 3 bases and J by 6 bases, with 9 bases between them. The CDR3 consists of 13 residues. CDR1 and CDR2 from the germline V gene are LNHDA and SQIVND (reference sequence). The chain's CDR3 is CASSIGHLNTIYF. The CDR3 nucleotides read TGTGCCAGTAGTATTGGTCACTTAAACACCATATATTTT.

The gene calls are TRBV15 and TRBJ2-7; D call uncertain. Germline V gene lookup returns CDR1 LNHNV and CDR2 YYDKDF (reference sequence). The germline V and J ends were trimmed by 5 bases and 5 bases, with 13 bases remaining between them. The CDR3 covers 13 residues. The CDR3 here is CATSPGFRDEQYF. Written as DNA, the CDR3 is TGTGCCACCAGCCCCGGGTTCCGAGACGAGCAGTACTTC.

V usage is TRBV7-8 and J usage is TRBJ2-3, with 8 bases identical to TRBD2. V lost 3 bases, J lost 4 bases, and 12 bases stayed unmatched. This CDR3 spans 17 amino acids. Germline CDR1 is SGHVS and CDR2 is FQNEAQ. This chain's CDR3 is CASSFYSRNGRADTQYF. The CDR3 DNA is TGTGCCAGCAGCTTTTATTCCCGAAACGGGAGGGCAGATACGCAGTATTTT.